This T cell receptor beta chain comes out of a study of shared clonotypes between healthy human individuals. Naive CD8 cells were CD45RO-negative, positively selected for CCR7, excluding terminally differentiated effector memory CD45RA+ cells. Clones were read by immunoSEQ multiplex PCR, and TCRdb kept only the in-frame ones, dropping some. The data show under 2,000,000 clones, just under 95% seen once. The sequence was collected from a man between 18 and 29 years old in good health. Sequencing used naive CD8+ T cells sorted from blood.

This CDR3 reads CASSFQGEFGEKLFF. DNA for the CDR3: TGTGCCAGCAGCTTTCAAGGGGAATTTGGTGAAAAACTGTTTTTT. The chain joins TRBV13 to TRBJ1-4; the D gene is possibly TRBD1 (5 bases). The germline V gene has CDR1 PRHDT and CDR2 FYEKMQ (reference sequence). CDR3 length: 15 amino acids. Trimming pared 3 bases from V and 7 bases from J, leaving 15 bases between.